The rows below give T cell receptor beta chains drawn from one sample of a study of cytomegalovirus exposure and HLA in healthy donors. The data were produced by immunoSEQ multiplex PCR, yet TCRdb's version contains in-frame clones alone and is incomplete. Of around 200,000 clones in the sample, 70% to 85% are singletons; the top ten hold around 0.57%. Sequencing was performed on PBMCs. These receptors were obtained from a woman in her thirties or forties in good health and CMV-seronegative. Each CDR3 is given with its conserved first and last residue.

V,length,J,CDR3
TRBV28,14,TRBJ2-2,CASSKQGPAGELFF
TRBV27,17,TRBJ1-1,CASSTDRGPKPNTEAFF
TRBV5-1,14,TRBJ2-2,CASSFTGNTGELFF
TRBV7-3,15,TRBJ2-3,CASTSGVSSTDTQYF
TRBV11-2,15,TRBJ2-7,CASSFLGLAGNEQYF
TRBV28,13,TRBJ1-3,CATLRVSGNTIYF
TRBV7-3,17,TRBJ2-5,CASSPGRGLVGSETQYF
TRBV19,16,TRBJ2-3,CASSMQTGSKTDTQYF
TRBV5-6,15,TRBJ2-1,CASSPGQALYNEQFF
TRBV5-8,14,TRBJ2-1,CASREFLTGDEQFF
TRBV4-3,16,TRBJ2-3,CASSQDVTGSTDTQYF
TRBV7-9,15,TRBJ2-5,CASSPGGAGGETQYF
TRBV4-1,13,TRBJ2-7,CASSQGLLGEQYF
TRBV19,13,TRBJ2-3,CASSIGLTDTQYF
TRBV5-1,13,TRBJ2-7,CASSTTGNYEQYF
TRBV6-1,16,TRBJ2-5,CASSDGGGGGQGTQYF
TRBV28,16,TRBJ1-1,CASSPVGQGLGTEAFF
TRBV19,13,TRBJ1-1,CASSFGDGTEAFF